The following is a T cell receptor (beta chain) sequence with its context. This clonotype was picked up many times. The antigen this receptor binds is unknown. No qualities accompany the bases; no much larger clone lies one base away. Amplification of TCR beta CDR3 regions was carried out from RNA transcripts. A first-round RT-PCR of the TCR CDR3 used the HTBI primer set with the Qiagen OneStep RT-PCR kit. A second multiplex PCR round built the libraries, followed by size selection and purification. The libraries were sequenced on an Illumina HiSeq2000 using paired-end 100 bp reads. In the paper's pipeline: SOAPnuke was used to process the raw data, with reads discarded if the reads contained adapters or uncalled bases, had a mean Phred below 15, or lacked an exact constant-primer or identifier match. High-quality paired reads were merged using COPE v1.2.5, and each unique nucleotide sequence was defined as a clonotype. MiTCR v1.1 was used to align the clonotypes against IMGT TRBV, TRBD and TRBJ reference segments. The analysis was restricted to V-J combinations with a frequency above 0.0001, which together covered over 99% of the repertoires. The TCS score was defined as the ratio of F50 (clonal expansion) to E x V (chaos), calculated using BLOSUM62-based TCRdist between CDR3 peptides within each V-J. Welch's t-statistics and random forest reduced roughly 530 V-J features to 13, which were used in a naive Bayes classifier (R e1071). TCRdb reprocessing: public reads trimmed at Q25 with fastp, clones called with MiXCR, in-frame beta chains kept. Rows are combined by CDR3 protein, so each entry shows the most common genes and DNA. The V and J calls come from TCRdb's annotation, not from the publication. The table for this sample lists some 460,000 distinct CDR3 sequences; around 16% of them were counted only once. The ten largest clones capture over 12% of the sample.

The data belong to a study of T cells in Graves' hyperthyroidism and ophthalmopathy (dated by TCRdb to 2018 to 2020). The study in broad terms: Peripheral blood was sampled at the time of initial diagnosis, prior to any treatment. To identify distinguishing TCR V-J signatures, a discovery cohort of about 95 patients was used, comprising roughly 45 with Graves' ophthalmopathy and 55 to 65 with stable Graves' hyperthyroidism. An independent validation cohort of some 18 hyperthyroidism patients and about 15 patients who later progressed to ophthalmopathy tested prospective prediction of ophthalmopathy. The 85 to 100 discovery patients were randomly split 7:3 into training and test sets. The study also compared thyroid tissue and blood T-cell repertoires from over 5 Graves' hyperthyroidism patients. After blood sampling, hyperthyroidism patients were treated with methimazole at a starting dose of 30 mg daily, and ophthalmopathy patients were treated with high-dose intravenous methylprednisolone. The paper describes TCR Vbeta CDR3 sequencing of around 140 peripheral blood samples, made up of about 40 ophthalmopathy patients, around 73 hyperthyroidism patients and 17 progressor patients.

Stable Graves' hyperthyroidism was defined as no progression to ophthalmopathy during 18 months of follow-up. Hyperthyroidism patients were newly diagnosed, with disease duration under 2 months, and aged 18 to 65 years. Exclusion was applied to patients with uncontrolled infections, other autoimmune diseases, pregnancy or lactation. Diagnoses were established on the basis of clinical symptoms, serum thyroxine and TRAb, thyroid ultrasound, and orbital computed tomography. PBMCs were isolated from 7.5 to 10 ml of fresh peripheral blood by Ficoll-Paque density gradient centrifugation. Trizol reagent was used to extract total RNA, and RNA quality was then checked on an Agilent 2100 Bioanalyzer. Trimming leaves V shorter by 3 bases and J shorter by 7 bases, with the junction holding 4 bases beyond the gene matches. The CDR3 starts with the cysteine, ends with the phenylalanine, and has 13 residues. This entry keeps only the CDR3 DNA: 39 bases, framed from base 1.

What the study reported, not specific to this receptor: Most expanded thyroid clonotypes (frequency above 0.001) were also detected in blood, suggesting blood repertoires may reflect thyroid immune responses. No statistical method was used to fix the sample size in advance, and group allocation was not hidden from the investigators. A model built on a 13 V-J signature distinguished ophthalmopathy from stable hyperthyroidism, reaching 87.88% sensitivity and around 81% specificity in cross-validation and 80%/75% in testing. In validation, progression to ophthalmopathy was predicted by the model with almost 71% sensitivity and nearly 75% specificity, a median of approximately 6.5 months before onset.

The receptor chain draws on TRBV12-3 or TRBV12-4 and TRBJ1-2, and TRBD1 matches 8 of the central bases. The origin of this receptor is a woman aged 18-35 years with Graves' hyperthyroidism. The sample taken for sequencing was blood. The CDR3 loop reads CASSFGTGGGYTF. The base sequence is TGTGCCAGCAGTTTTGGGACAGGAGGTGGCTACACCTTC.